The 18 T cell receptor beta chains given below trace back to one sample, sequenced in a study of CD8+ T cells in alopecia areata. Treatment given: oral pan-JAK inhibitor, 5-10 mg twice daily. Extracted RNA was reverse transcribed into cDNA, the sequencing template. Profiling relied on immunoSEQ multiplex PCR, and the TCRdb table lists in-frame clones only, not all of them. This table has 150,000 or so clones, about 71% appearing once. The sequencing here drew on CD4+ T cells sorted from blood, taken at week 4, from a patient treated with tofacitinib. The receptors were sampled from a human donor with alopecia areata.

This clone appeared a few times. The CDR3 sequence: CASSFGDRDHEQYF. The CDR3 bases are TGTGCCAGCAGCTTCGGGGACAGGGACCACGAGCAGTACTTC. The chain recombines TRBV11-1 with TRBJ2-7; 9 bases fit TRBD1. V was pared by 3 bases and J by 5 bases, with 5 bases of the junction left unmatched. Per the germline V gene, CDR1 is SGHAT and CDR2 is FQDESV (reference sequence). This CDR3 is 14 amino acids long. The complete variable domain, with remaining parts taken from reference TRBV11-1 and TRBJ2-7, reads EAEVAQSPRYKITEKSQAVAFWCDPISGHATLYWYRQILGQGPELLVQFQDESVVDDSQLPKDRFSAERLKGVDSTLKIQPAELGDSAMYLCASSFGDRDHEQYFGPGTRLTVT.

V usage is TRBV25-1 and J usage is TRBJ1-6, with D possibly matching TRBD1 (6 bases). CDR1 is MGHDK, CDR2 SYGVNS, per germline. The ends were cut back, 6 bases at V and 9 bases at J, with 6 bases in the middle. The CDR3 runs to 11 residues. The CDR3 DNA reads TGTGCCAGCAGAGGGGGTTCACCCCTCCACTTT. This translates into CASRGGSPLHF.

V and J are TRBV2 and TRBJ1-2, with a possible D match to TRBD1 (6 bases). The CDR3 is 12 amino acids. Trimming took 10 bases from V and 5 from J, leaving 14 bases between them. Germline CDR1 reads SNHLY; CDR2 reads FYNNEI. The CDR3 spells CAILTGPYGYTF. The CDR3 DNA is TGTGCCATCCTGACAGGCCCGTATGGCTACACCTTC.

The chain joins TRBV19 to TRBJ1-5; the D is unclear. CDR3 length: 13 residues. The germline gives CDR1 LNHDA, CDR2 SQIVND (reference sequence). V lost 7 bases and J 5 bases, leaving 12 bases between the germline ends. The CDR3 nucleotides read TGTGCCAGTACCCCGGCATCGCATCAGCCCCAGCATTTT. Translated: CASTPASHQPQHF.

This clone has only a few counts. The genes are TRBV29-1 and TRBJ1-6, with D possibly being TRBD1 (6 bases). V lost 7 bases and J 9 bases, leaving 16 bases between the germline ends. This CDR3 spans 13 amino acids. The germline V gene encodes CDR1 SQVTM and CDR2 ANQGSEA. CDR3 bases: TGCAGCGCCCGTCAGGGGCCTGGTTCACCCCTCCACTTT. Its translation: CSARQGPGSPLHF.

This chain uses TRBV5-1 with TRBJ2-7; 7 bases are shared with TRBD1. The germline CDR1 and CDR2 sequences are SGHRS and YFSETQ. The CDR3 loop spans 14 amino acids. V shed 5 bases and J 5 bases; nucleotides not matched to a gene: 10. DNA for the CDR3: TGCGCCAGCAGTAGGGACAGCACTACTAACGAGCAGTACTTC. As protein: CASSRDSTTNEQYF.

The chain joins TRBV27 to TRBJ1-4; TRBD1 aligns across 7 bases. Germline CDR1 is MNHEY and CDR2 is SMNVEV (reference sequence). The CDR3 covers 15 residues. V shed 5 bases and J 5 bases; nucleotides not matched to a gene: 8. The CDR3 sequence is CASSPRDSRNEKLFF. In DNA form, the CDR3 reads TGTGCCAGCAGTCCGCGGGACAGTAGAAATGAAAAACTGTTTTTT.

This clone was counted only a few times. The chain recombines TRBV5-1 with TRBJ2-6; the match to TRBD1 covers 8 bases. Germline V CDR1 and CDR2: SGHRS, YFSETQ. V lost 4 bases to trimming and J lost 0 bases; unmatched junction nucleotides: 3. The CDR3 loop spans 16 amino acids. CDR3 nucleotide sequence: TGCGCCAGCAGCCTAACAGGGGGCTCTGGGGCCAACGTCCTGACTTTC. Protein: CASSLTGGSGANVLTF.

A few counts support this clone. This CDR3 is CASSPTPVGNTIYF. The DNA of the CDR3 is TGTGCCAGCTCACCCACTCCGGTCGGAAACACCATATATTTT. This chain uses TRBV18 with TRBJ1-3; D is unclear. The CDR3 runs to 14 residues. Germline V CDR1 and CDR2: KGHSH, LQKENI. V dropped 3 bases and J dropped 4 bases, with 10 bases sitting between them.

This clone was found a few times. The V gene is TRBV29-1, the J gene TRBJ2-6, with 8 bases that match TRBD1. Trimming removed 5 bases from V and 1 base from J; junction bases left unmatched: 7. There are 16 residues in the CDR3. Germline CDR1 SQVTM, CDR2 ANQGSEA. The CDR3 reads CSVRQGFQSGANVLTF. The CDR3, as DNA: TGCAGCGTTCGACAGGGGTTTCAGTCTGGGGCCAACGTCCTGACTTTC.

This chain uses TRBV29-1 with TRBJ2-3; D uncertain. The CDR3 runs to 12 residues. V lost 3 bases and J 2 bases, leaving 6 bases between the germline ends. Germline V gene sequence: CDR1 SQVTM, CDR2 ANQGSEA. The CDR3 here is CSVEPPTDTQYF. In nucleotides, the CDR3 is TGCAGCGTTGAGCCCCCCACAGATACGCAGTATTTT.

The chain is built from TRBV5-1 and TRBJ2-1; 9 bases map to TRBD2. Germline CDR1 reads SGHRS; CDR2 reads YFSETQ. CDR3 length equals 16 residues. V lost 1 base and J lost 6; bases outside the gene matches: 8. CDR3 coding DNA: TGCGCCAGCAGCTTGTTTCTAGCGGGGAATGGCAATGAGCAGTTCTTC. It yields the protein CASSLFLAGNGNEQFF.

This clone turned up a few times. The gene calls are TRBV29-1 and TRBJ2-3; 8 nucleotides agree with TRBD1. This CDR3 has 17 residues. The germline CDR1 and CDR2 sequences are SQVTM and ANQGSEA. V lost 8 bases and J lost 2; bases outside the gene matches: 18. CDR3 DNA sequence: TGCAGCTCCACTGTCCGGGGGTGGCAGGGGGCCACAGATACGCAGTATTTT. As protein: CSSTVRGWQGATDTQYF.

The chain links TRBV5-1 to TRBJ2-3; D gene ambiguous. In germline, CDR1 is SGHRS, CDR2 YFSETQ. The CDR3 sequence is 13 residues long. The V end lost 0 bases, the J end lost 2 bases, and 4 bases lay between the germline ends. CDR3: CASSLGPTDTQYF. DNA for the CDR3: TGCGCCAGCAGCTTGGGACCCACAGATACGCAGTATTTT.

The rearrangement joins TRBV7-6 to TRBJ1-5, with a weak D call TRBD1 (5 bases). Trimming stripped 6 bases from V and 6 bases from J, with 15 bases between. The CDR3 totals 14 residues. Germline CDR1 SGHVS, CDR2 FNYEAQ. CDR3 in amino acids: CASSIGAPPQPQHF. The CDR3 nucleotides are TGTGCCAGCAGTATTGGGGCCCCACCTCAGCCCCAGCATTTT.

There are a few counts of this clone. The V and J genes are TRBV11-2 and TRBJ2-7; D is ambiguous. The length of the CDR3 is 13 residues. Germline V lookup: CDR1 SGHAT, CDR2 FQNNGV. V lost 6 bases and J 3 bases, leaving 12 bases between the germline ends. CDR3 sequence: CASRRDSHYEQYF. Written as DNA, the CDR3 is TGTGCCAGCAGACGAGACTCGCACTACGAGCAGTACTTC.

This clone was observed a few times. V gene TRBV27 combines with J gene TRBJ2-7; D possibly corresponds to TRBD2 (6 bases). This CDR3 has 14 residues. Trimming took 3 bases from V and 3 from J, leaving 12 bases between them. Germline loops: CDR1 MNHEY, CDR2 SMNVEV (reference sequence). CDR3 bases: TGTGCCAGCAGTTTGACTCAGGAGGGCTACGAGCAGTACTTC. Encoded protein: CASSLTQEGYEQYF.

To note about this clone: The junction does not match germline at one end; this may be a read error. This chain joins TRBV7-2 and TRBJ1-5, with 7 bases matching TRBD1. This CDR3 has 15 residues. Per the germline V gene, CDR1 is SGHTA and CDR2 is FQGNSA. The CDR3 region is CASSLDRGGNQPQHF. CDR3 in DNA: TGTGCCAGCAGCTTAGACAGAGGGGGCAATCAACCCCAGCATTTT.